The 6 T cell receptor beta chains below all came from one sample that was sequenced in a study of T cell responses to AZD1222 COVID-19 vaccine. The repertoire was sequenced with immunoSEQ multiplex PCR; TCRdb's copy has only in-frame clones and lacks some. The sample records over 95,000 clones, approximately 88% being singletons. This specimen was peripheral blood, taken 28 days after the second AZD1222 dose. These receptors were obtained from an adult who received the AZD1222 COVID-19 vaccine.

This clone has only a few counts. The chain is built from TRBV14 and TRBJ2-1, with D unresolved. CDR3 length: 11 amino acids. Trimming removed 4 bases from V and 7 bases from J, with 5 bases in between. Germline V gene lookup returns CDR1 SGHDN and CDR2 FVKESK. The CDR3 is CASSLRNEQFF. In DNA, the CDR3 is TGTGCCAGCAGCCTCCGTAATGAGCAGTTCTTC. Supplemented by reference TRBV14 and TRBJ2-1, the full variable domain reads EAGVTQFPSHSVIEKGQTVTLRCDPISGHDNLYWYRRVMGKEIKFLLHFVKESKQDESGMPNNRFLAERTGGTYSTLKVQPAELEDSGVYFCASSLRNEQFFGPGTRLTVL.

The rearrangement uses TRBV23-1 and TRBJ2-5, with D perhaps matching TRBD1 or TRBD2 (5 bases each). TRBV23-1 is an open reading frame whose function is uncertain. The CDR3 has 13 residues. Between the trimmed V and J ends, which lost 7 bases and 4 bases, there was a span of 13 bases. The CDR3 here is CASTRGLRETQYF. In nucleotides, the CDR3 is TGCGCCAGCACACGGGGCTTACGAGAGACCCAGTACTTC.

V and J are TRBV6-2 or TRBV6-3 and TRBJ2-2; D perhaps matches TRBD2 (6 bases). The V end lost 4 bases, the J end lost 7 bases, and 16 bases lay between the germline ends. Germline values: CDR1 MNHEY, CDR2 SVGEGT. This CDR3 has 15 residues. CDR3 sequence: CASSLNGGVVGELFF. The CDR3 DNA is TGTGCCAGCAGTTTGAACGGGGGAGTGGTCGGGGAGCTGTTTTTT.

J is TRBJ1-6 and V is TRBV6-5, with unresolved D. Germline CDR1 and CDR2: MNHEY and SVGAGI. The CDR3 consists of 14 residues. With 4 bases removed from V and 7 bases from J, the gap between germline ends came to 11 bases. The CDR3 DNA reads TGTGCCAGCAGTTTCGACACACCGAATTCACCCCTCCACTTT. Its translation is CASSFDTPNSPLHF.

This chain connects TRBV27 to TRBJ2-7; 9 bases align to TRBD2. The V segment lost 5 bases and the J segment 3 bases; nucleotides outside the gene matches: 5. Germline loops: CDR1 MNHEY, CDR2 SMNVEV (reference sequence). The CDR3 spans 14 residues. CDR3 region: CASSLRGGLYEQYF. CDR3 bases: TGTGCCAGCAGTCTGCGGGGGGGACTCTACGAGCAGTACTTC.

The chain is built from TRBV27 and TRBJ2-1; the D gene could be TRBD1 or TRBD2 (5 bases each). CDR3 length: 13 amino acids. Per germline, CDR1 MNHEY and CDR2 SMNVEV (reference sequence). Trimming took 4 bases from V and 7 from J, leaving 11 bases between them. The CDR3 protein is CASSYGGLNEQFF. CDR3 sequence (DNA): TGTGCCAGCAGTTATGGGGGATTGAATGAGCAGTTCTTC.